The sequence of this TCR beta chain was determined in a study of low-dose radiotherapy and immunotherapy resistance in tumors. Time point described: before trial treatment. First-strand cDNA used TRAV- and TRBV-specific primers, covering alpha and beta chains. A constant-region primer paired with the V-primer adapter amplified TCRs over approximately 20 PCR cycles. Each CDR3 protein is one row after TCRdb ran MiXCR on the reads. Of about 71,000 distinct CDR3 sequences listed, around 30% were seen once; the top ten hold around 10%. The sequence came from a female donor with ovarian cancer. The sample consisted of PBMCs, taken before treatment.

The CDR3 DNA follows: TGCGCCAGCAGTGCTGCGGGGAACCCAGGAGAGACCCAGTACTTC. Encoded protein: CASSAAGNPGETQYF. V gene TRBV10-2 combines with J gene TRBJ2-5, with a weak D call TRBD2 (6 bases). The CDR3 spans 15 residues. The germline V and J ends were trimmed by 4 bases and 4 bases, with 16 bases remaining between them. Germline assignment: CDR1 WSHSY and CDR2 SAAADI.